Listed here is a single TCR beta chain. This clone occurred once. There is no known antigen for this receptor. Base qualities are not at hand, and no much larger clone is one base apart. To estimate absolute template abundance from read counts, synthetic TCR analog templates were spiked into each PCR. The immunoSEQ assay used bias-controlled V and J gene primers to amplify TCRbeta CDR3 regions from genomic DNA. Rearranged TCRbeta segments were sequenced at approximately 20X coverage. The original methods were these. Clustering was used to correct sequencing errors, and CDR3s were annotated against IMGT so that V, D and J genes could be assigned. Only productive TCRbeta rearrangements were used in downstream analyses, excluding out-of-frame or stop-codon sequences. Clonality was calculated as one minus the Shannon entropy normalized by the log of the number of unique productive sequences. Clones differing between time points or between blood and tumor were identified by Fisher's exact test with Benjamini-Hochberg correction at adjusted p below 0.01. TCRdb took this table from immuneACCESS and kept in-frame rearrangements with V and J called. Such tables lack part of the clones; where checked against another copy, unresolved V genes explain under half of the gap, and the rest is unexplained. V, J and clone size reflect that table, while D and trimming were determined from the DNA. In this sample the table shows roughly 120,000 clones, approximately 84% of which occur a single time. The top ten hold 3.2% of the sample.

This entry comes from a study of PD-L1 blockade in urothelial cancer (dated by TCRdb to the late 2010s). Some background on the complete study: Therapy was started at some point between 2013 and 2015 for all patients, and atezolizumab 1,200 mg was administered intravenously every 3 weeks. Durable clinical benefit was defined as progression-free survival longer than 6 months, and TCR features were also tested against progression-free and overall survival. An exploratory multi-omic analysis was conducted of the somatic, immune and clinical correlates of response to PD-L1 blockade with atezolizumab in urothelial cancer. In the same patients, pretreatment tumors underwent whole exome sequencing and RNA sequencing in addition to TCR sequencing. Blood samples were analyzed at 3 weeks after treatment start (second dose) and at 6 weeks after treatment start. Some 30 patients had pretreatment blood TCR-seq, about 25 had at least one posttreatment blood collection, and about 25 had tumor TCR-seq. Durable clinical benefit was achieved by nine patients and was not achieved by 20 patients. Twenty-five of 29 patients were identified as males with urothelial cancer of bladder origin, and a prior smoking history was reported by 18 of 29 patients. Pretreatment tumor samples, along with matched peripheral blood serially collected before and after atezolizumab treatment, were subjected to TCR sequencing. An ECOG performance status of 0 or 1 was recorded for the patients, and 0 to 3 prior chemotherapy regimens had been received by the patients. Blood samples yielded a median of roughly 140,000 T cells and approximately 83,000 unique TCRs, with median clonality approximately 0.08.

Interpreted using the paper, the time point label stands for: pretreatment peripheral blood. The cohort included 29 patients with locally advanced or metastatic urothelial carcinoma who were treated at Memorial Sloan Kettering on a trial protocol. Peripheral blood mononuclear cells were collected from each patient pretreatment and during treatment, giving between 1 and 8 total time points per patient. The Qiagen DNeasy Blood extraction kit was used to purify genomic DNA from total PBMCs and from tumor samples. PBMCs were collected pretreatment and during treatment, and were isolated and stored as previously described. On the study overall, not on this receptor specifically: Because the sample size was small (n of about 30) and many exploratory analyses were performed, the results are intended to be hypothesis-generating. Patients with durable benefit showed greater expansion of tumor-associated TCR clones in peripheral blood 3 weeks after starting treatment (n ≈ 21, p = 0.022). A pretreatment peripheral blood TCR clonality below the median was linked to improved progression-free and overall survival.

The CDR3 measures 17 amino acids from cysteine to phenylalanine. Solely the CDR3 DNA is kept, with 51 bases framed from the first base. V is trimmed back by 4 bases and J by 6 bases, and the junction contains 14 bases that no gene match accounts for. From the germline V gene, CDR1 is SGHVS and CDR2 is FQNEAQ. This specimen was PBMCs, taken around atezolizumab (anti-PD-L1) treatment. The sequence is built from TRBV7-8 and TRBJ2-2, with 7 central nucleotides matching TRBD2. This receptor was taken from a man aged 50-60 years with urothelial cancer. The nucleotide sequence reads TGTGCCAGCAGCTCAATCGCGCTAGCGGCCGGGGCCGGGGAGCTGTTTTTT. It codes for CASSSIALAAGAGELFF.